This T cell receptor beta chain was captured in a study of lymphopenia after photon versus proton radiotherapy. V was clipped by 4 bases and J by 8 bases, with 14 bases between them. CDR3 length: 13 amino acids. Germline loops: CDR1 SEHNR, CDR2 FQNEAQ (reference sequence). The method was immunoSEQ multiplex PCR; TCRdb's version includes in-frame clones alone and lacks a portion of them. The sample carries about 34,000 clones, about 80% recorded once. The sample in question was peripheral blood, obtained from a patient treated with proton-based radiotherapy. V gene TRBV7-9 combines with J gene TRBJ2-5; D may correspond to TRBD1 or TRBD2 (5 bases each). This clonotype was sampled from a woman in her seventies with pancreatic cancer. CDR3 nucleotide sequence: TGTGCCAGCAGCTCGGGACCCCCTGGCACCCAGTACTTC. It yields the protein CASSSGPPGTQYF.